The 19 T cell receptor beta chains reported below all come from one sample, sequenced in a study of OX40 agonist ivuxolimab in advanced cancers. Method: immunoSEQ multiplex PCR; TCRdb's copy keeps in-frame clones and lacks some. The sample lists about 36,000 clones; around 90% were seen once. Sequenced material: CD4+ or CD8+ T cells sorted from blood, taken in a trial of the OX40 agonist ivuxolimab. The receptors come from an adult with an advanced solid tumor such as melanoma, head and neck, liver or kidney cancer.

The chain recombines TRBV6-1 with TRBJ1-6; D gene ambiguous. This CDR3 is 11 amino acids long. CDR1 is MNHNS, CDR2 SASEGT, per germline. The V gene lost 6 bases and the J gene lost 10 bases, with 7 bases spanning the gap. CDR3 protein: CASREESPLHF. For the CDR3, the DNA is TGTGCCAGCAGAGAGGAATCACCCCTCCACTTT.

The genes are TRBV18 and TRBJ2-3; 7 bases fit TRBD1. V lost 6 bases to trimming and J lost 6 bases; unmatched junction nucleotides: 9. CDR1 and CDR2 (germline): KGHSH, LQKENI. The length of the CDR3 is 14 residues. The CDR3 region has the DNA TGTGCCAGCTCCCAAGAACGACAGGGCGATACGCAGTATTTT. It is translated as CASSQERQGDTQYF. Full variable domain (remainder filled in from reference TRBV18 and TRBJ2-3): NAGVMQNPRHLVRRRGQEARLRCSPMKGHSHVYWYRQLPEEGLKFMVYLQKENIIDESGMPKERFSAEFPKEGPSILRIQQVVRGDSAAYFCASSQERQGDTQYFGPGTRLTVL.

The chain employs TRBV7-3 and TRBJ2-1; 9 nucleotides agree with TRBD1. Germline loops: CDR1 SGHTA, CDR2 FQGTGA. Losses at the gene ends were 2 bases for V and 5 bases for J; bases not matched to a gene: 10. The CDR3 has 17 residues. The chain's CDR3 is CASSLLPRTGDNNEQFF. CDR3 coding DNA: TGTGCCAGCAGCTTACTCCCTCGGACAGGGGACAACAATGAGCAGTTCTTC. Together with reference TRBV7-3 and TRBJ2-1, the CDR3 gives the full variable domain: GAGVSQTPSNKVTEKGKYVELRCDPISGHTALYWYRQSLGQGPEFLIYFQGTGAADDSGLPNDRFFAVRPEGSVSTLKIQRTERGDSAVYLCASSLLPRTGDNNEQFFGPGTRLTVL.

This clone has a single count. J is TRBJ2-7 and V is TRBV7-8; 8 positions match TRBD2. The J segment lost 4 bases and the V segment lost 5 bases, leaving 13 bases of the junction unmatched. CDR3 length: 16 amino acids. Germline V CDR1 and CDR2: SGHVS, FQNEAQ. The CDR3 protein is CASSPRVLAGIYEQYF. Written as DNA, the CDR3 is TGTGCCAGCAGCCCCCGGGTGCTAGCGGGTATATACGAGCAGTACTTC.

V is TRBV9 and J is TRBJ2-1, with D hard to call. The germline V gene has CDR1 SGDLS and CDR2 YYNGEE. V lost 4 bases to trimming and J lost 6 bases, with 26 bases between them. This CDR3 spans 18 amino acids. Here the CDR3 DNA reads TGTGCCAGCAGCCCCCGGTCGGATCGAGGATTTTACGGCAATGAGCAGTTCTTC. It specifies CASSPRSDRGFYGNEQFF. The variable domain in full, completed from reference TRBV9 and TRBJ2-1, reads DSGVTQTPKHLITATGQRVTLRCSPRSGDLSVYWYQQSLDQGLQFLIQYYNGEERAKGNILERFSAQQFPDLHSELNLSSLELGDSALYFCASSPRSDRGFYGNEQFFGPGTRLTVL.

The CDR3 region has the DNA TGTGCCAGCAGTGACACCGGGGGGAACAATGAGCAGTTCTTC. Its translation: CASSDTGGNNEQFF. The chain combines TRBV6-4 with TRBJ2-1, with TRBD2 matching 7 bases. J gave up 5 bases and V 2 bases, and 3 bases lay outside the gene matches. The CDR3 totals 14 residues. Germline loops: CDR1 MRHNA, CDR2 SNTAGT.

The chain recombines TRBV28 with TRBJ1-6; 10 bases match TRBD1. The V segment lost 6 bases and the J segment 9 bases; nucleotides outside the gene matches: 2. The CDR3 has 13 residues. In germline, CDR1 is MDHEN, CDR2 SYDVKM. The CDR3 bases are TGTGCCAGCAGAGGGACAGGGGTTTCACCCCTCCACTTT. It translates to CASRGTGVSPLHF.

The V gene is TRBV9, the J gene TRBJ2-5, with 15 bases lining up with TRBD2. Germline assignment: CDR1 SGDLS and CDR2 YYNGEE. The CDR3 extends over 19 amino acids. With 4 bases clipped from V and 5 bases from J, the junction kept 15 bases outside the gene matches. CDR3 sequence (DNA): TGTGCCAGCAGCCTAGGACTAGCGGGGGGGCTCCCCGCTGAGGAGACCCAGTACTTC. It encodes CASSLGLAGGLPAEETQYF.

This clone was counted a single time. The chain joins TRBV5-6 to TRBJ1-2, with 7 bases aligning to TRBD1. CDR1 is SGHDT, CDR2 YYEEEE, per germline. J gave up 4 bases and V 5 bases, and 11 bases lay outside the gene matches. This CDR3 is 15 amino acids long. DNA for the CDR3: TGTGCCAGCAGTGATCCGGGACAGTTGATCTATGGCTACACCTTC. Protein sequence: CASSDPGQLIYGYTF.

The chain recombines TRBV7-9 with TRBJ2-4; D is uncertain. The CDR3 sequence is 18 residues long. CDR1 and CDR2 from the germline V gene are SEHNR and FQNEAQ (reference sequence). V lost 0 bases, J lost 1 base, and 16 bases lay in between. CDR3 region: CASSLAPGVSDAKNIQYF. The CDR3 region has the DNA TGTGCCAGCAGCTTAGCGCCTGGGGTCTCCGACGCCAAAAACATTCAGTACTTC.

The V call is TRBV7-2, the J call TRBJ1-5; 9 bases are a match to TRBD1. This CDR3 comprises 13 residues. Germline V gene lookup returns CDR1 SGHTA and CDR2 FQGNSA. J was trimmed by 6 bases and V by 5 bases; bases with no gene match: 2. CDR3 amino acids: CASSRQGGQPQHF. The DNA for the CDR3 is TGTGCCAGCAGCCGACAGGGGGGTCAGCCCCAGCATTTT.

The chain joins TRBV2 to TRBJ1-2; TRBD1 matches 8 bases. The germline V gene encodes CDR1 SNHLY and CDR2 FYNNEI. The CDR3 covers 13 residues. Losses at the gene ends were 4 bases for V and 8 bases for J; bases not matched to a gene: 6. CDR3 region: CASSGQGAWGYTF. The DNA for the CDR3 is TGTGCCAGCAGTGGGCAGGGGGCTTGGGGCTACACCTTC.

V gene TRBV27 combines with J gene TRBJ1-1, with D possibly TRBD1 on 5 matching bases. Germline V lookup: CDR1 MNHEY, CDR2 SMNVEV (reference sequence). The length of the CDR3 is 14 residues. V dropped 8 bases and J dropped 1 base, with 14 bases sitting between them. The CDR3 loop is CASVGLRRNTEAFF. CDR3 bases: TGTGCCAGCGTGGGACTGCGGCGGAACACTGAAGCTTTCTTT.

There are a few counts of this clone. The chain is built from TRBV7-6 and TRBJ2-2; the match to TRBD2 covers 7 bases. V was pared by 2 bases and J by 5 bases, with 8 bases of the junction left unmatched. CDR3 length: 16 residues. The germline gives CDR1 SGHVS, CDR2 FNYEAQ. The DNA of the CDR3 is TGTGCCAGCAGCTTAAGGGCGGGAGAGGGGACCGGGGAGCTGTTTTTT. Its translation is CASSLRAGEGTGELFF.

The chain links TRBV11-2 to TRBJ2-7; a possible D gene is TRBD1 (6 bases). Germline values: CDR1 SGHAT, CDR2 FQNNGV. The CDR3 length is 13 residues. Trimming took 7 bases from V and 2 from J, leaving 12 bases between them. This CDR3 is CASNPGHTYEQYF. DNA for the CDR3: TGTGCCAGCAACCCGGGACACACCTACGAGCAGTACTTC.

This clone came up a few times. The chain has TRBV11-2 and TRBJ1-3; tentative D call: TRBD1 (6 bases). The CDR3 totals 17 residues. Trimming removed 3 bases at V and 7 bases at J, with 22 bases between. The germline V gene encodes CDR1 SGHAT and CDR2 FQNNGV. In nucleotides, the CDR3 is TGTGCCAGCAGCTTGACATCCGGGACACGGTCGGGGAACACCATATATTTT. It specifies CASSLTSGTRSGNTIYF.

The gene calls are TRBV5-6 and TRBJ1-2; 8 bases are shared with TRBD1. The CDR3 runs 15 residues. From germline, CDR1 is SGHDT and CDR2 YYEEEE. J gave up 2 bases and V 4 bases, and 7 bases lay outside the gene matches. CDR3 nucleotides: TGTGCCAGCAGCCCTATAGGGACAGGAAACTATGGCTACACCTTC. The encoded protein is CASSPIGTGNYGYTF.

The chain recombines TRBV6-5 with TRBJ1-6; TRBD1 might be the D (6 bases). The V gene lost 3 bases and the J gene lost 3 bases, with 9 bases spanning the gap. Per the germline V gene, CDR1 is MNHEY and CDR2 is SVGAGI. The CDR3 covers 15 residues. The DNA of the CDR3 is TGTGCCAGCAGTTATGGCAGGGGCTATAATTCACCCCTCCACTTT. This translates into CASSYGRGYNSPLHF.

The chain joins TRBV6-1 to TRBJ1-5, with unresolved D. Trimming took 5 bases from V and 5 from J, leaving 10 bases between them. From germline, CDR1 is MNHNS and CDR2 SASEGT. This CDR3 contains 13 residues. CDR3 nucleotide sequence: TGTGCCAGCAGTACAAATGGGGATCAGCCCCAGCATTTT. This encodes CASSTNGDQPQHF.